This TCR beta chain was identified during a study of T cells in tumors after PD-1 blockade. Overall study context: No patient had prior checkpoint blockade, systemic immunosuppression, or radiotherapy within 4 weeks. Each patient got pembrolizumab 200 mg every 3 weeks or cemiplimab 350 mg every 2 weeks. Mean per blood sample: some 100,000 templates (about 24,000-290,000), 36,536 unique clonotypes.

Trimming stripped 1 base from V and 6 bases from J, with 11 bases between. The CDR3 loop spans 14 amino acids. Germline-derived CDR1 and CDR2 are KGHDR and SFDVKD. The method was immunoSEQ multiplex PCR; TCRdb's version includes in-frame clones alone and lacks a portion of them. The sample has 15,000 to 25,000 clones; approximately 81% are singletons. Tumor or blood genomic DNA was sequenced, with inputs of about 616 ng to 6,500 ng. The TCR originated in a human donor with advanced basal cell or squamous cell carcinoma (not recorded which). The starting material was PBMCs, obtained after anti-PD-1 therapy. The chain joins TRBV24-1 to TRBJ1-2; D gene ambiguous. CDR3 nucleotide sequence: TGTGCCACCAGTGATTTCTGGGGTGAAGATGGCTACACCTTC. Translating gives CATSDFWGEDGYTF.